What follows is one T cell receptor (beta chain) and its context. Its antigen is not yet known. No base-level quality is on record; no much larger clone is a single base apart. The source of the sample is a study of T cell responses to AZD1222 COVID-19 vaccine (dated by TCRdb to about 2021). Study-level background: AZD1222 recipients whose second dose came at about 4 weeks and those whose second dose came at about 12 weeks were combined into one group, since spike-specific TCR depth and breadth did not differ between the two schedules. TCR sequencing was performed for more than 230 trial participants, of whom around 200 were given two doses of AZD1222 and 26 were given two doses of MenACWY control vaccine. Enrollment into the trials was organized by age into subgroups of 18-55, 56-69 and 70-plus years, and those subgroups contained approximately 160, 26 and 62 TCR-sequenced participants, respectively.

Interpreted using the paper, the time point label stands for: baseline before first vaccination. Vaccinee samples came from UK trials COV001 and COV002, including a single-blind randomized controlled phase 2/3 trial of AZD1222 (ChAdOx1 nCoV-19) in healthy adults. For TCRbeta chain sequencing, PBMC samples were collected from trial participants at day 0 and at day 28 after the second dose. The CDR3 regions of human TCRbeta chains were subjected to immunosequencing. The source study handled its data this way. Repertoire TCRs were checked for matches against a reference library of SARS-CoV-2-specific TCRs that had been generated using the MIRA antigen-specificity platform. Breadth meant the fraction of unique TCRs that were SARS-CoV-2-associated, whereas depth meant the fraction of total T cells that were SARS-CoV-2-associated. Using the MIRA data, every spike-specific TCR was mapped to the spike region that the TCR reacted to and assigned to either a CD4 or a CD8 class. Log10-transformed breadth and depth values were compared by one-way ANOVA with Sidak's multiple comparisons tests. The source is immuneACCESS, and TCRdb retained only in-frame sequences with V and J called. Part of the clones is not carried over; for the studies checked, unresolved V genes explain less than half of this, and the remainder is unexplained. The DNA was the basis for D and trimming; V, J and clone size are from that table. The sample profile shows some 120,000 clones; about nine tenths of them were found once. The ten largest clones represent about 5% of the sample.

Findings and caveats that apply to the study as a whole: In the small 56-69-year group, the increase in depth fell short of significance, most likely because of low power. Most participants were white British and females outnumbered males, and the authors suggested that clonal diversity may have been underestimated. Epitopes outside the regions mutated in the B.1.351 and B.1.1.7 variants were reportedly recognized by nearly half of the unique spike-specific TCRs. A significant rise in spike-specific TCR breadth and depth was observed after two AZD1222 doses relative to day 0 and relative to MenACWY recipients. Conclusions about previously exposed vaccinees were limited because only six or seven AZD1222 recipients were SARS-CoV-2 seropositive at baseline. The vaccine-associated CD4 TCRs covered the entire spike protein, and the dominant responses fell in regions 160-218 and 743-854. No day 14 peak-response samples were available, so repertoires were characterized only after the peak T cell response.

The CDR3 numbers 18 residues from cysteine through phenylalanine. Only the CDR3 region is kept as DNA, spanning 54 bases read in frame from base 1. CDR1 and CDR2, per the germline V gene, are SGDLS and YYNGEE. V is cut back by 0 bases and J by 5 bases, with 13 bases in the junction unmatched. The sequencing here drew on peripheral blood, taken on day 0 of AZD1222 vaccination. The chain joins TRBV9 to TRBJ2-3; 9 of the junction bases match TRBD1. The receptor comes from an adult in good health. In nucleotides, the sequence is TGTGCCAGCAGCGTAGCCCTCATCCCGGGACAGGGTGAAGATACGCAGTATTTT. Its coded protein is CASSVALIPGQGEDTQYF.